This T cell receptor (beta chain) was profiled in a study of T cell responses to AZD1222 COVID-19 vaccine. On this clone: What it binds is unknown.

Notes on the study in general: There were vaccine-associated CD4 TCRs across spike, dominant at 160-218 and 743-854. Mostly white British, mostly female donors; authors suggested clonal diversity may be underestimated. Only five or six AZD1222 recipients were seropositive at baseline.

Repertoires were generated with immunoSEQ multiplex PCR, while TCRdb's copy carries only in-frame clones and drops some. The table records some 87,000 clones, around 91% of them present only once. The CDR3 loop spans 13 amino acids. Trimming at V came to 7 bases and at J to 3 bases, leaving 6 bases not matched to a gene. Germline V gene data show CDR1 as GTSNPN and CDR2 as SVGIG (reference sequence). The sample here was peripheral blood, taken on day 0 of AZD1222 vaccination. This sequence originates from an adult in good health. The chain recombines TRBV30 with TRBJ1-1; 9 nucleotides align to TRBD1. The CDR3 protein is CALDRGRDTEAFF. The CDR3, as DNA: TGTGCCTTGGACAGGGGTAGGGACACTGAAGCTTTCTTT.